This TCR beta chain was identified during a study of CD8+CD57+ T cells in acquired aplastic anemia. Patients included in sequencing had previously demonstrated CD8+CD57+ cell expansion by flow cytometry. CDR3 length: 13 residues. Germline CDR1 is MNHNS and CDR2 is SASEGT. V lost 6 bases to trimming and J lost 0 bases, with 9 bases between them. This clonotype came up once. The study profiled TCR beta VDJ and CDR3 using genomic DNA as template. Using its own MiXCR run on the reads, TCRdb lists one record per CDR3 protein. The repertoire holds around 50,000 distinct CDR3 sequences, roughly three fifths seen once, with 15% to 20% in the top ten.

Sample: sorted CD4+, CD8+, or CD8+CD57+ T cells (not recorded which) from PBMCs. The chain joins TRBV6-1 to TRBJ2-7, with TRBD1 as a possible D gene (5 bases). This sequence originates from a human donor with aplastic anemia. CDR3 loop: CASREQASYEQYF. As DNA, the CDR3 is TGTGCCAGCAGGGAACAGGCCTCCTACGAGCAGTACTTC.